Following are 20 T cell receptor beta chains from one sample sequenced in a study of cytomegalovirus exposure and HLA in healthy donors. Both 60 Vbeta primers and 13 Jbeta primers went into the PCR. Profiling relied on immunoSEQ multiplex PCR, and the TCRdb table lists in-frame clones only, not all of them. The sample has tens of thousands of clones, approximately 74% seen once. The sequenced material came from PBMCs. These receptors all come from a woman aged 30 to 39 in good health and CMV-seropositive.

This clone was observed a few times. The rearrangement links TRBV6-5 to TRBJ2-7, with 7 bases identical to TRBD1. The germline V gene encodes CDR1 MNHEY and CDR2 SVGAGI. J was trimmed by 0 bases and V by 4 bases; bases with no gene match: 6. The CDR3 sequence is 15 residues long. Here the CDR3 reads CASSSGTDSSYEQYF. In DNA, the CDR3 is TGTGCCAGCAGTTCCGGGACAGACAGCTCCTACGAGCAGTACTTC.

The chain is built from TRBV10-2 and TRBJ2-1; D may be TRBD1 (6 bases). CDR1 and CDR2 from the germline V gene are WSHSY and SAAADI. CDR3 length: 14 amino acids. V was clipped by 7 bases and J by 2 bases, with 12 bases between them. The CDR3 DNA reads TGCGCCAGCACCCTGGGGGCCACCTACAATGAGCAGTTCTTC. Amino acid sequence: CASTLGATYNEQFF.

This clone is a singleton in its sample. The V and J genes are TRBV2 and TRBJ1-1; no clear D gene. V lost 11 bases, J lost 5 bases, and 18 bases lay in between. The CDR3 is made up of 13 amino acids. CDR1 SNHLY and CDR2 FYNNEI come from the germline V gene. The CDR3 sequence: CAVARAVGTEAFF. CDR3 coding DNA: TGTGCCGTGGCGCGAGCGGTGGGGACTGAAGCTTTCTTT. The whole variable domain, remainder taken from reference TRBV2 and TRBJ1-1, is EPEVTQTPSHQVTQMGQEVILRCVPISNHLYFYWYRQILGQKVEFLVSFYNNEISEKSEIFDDQFSVERPDGSNFTLKIRSTKLEDSAMYFCAVARAVGTEAFFGQGTRLTVV.

The CDR3, as DNA: TGCGCCAGCAGCTTGGTGGCGGGATCGGCCAATGAGCAGTTCTTC. Residues: CASSLVAGSANEQFF. The chain joins TRBV5-1 to TRBJ2-1; perhaps TRBD2 as D (6 bases). V was pared by 0 bases and J by 6 bases, with 13 bases between. The germline V gene has CDR1 SGHRS and CDR2 YFSETQ. The CDR3 is 15 amino acids.

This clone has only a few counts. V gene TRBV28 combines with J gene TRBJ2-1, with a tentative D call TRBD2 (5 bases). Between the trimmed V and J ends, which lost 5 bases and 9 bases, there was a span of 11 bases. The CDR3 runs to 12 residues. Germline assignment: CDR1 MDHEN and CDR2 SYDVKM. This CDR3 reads CASSLPAGEQFF. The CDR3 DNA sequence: TGTGCCAGCAGTCTTCCTGCGGGTGAGCAGTTCTTC. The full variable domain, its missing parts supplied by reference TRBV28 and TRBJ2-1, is DVKVTQSSRYLVKRTGEKVFLECVQDMDHENMFWYRQDPGLGLRLIYFSYDVKMKEKGDIPEGYSVSREKKERFSLILESASTNQTSMYLCASSLPAGEQFFGPGTRLTVL.

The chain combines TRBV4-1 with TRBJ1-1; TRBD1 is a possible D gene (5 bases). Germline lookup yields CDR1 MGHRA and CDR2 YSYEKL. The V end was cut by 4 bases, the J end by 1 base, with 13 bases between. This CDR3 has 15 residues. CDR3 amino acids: CASSLRRGQNTEAFF. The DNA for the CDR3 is TGCGCCAGCAGCCTAAGAAGAGGACAGAACACTGAAGCTTTCTTT.

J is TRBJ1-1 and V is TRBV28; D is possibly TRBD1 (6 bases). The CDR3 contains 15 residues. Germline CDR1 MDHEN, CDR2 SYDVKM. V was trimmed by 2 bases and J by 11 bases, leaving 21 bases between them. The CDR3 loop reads CASSLGRRDTPAAFF. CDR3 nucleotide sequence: TGTGCCAGCAGTTTAGGTAGACGGGACACCCCTGCGGCTTTCTTT.

CDR3 sequence (DNA): TGTGCCAGCAGCTTAGATAGCCGCCACGAGCAGTACTTC. Translated, it gives CASSLDSRHEQYF. The V call is TRBV11-3, the J call TRBJ2-7; no clear D gene. The CDR3 loop spans 13 amino acids. Germline V lookup: CDR1 SGHNT, CDR2 YENEEA. The V and J ends lost 0 bases and 5 bases respectively, with 8 bases between them.

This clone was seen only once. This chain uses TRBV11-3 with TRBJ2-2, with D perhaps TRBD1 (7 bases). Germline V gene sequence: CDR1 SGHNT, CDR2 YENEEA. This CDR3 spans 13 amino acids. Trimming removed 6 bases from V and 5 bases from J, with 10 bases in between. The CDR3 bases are TGTGCCAGCAGTTCAGGGGGGACCGGGGAGCTGTTTTTT. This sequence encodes CASSSGGTGELFF.

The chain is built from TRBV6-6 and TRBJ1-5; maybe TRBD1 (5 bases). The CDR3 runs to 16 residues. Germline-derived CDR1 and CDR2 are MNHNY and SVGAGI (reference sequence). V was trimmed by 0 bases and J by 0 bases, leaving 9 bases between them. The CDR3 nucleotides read TGTGCCAGCAGTTACTCGCGGGGGAATAGCAATCAGCCCCAGCATTTT. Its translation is CASSYSRGNSNQPQHF.

In nucleotides, the CDR3 is TGTGCCAGCAGCCTACTGGGACTTACAGATACGCAGTATTTT. Encoded protein: CASSLLGLTDTQYF. The chain uses TRBV14 and TRBJ2-3; a possible D gene is TRBD2 (6 bases). CDR1 and CDR2 from the germline V gene are SGHDN and FVKESK. The CDR3 sequence is 14 residues long. V lost 4 bases and J lost 3, with 11 bases in between.

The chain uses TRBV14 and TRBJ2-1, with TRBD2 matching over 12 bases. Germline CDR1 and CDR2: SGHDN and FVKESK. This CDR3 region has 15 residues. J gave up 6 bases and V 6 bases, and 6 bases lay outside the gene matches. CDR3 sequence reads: CASSQTSGGLNEQFF. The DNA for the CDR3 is TGTGCCAGCAGTCAGACTAGCGGGGGCCTCAATGAGCAGTTCTTC.

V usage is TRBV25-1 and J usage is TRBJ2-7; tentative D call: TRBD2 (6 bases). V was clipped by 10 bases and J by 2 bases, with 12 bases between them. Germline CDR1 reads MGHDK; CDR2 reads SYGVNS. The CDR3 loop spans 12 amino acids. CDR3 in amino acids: CATGDSPYEQYF. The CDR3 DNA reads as TGTGCCACCGGGGACTCTCCCTACGAGCAGTACTTC.

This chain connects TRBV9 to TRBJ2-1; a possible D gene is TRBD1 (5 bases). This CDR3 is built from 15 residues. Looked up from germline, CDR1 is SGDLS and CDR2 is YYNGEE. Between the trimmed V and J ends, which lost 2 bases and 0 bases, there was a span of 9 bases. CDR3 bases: TGTGCCAGCAGCGTTTTGGACAACTCCTACAATGAGCAGTTCTTC. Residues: CASSVLDNSYNEQFF.

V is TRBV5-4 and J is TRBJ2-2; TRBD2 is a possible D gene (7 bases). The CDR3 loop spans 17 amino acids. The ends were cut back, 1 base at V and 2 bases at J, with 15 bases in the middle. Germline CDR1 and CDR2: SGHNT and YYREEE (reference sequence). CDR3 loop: CASSLSRGGGNTGELFF. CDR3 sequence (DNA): TGTGCCAGCAGCTTGTCTCGAGGGGGGGGAAACACCGGGGAGCTGTTTTTT.

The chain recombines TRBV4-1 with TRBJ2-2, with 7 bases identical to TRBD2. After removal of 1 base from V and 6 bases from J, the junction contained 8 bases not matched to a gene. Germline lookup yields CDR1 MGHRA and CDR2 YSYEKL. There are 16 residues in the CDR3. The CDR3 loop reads CASSQGGSGTSGELFF. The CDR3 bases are TGCGCCAGCAGCCAAGGCGGGAGCGGGACCTCCGGGGAGCTGTTTTTT.

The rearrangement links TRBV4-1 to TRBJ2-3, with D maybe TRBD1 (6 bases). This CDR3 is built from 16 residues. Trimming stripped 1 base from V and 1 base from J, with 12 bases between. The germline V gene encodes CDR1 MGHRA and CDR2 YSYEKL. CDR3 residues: CASSQGVGAGTDTQYF. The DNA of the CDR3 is TGCGCCAGCAGCCAAGGTGTGGGGGCTGGCACAGATACGCAGTATTTT.

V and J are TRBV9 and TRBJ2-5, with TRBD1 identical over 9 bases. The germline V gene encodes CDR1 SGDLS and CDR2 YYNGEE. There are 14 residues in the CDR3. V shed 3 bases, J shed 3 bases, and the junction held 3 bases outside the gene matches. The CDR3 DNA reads TGTGCCAGCAGCGGACGGGACAGGGAAGAGACCCAGTACTTC. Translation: CASSGRDREETQYF.

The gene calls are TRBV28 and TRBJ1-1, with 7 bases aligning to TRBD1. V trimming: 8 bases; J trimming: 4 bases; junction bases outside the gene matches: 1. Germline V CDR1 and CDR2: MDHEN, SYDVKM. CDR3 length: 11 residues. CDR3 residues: CASAGGTEAFF. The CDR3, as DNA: TGTGCCAGCGCAGGGGGCACTGAAGCTTTCTTT.

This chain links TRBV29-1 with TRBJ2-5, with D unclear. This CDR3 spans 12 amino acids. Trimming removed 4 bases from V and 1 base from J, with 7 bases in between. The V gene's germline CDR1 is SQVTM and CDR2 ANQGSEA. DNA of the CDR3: TGCAGCGTTGGTTATTCCCAAGAGACCCAGTACTTC. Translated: CSVGYSQETQYF.